The 32 T cell receptor beta chains given below trace back to one sample, sequenced in a study of blood T cell repertoires in COVID-19. Using immunoSEQ multiplex PCR, the repertoire was profiled, and TCRdb retains in-frame clones only, with some absent. The sample has 30,000 to 35,000 clones; approximately 90% are singletons. Material for sequencing was peripheral blood. The receptors were gathered from a human donor in a cohort sampled during active COVID-19.

The gene calls are TRBV10-2 and TRBJ1-5; 9 bases agree with TRBD1. The V and J ends lost 10 bases and 2 bases, in that order; junction bases with no gene match: 9. The CDR3 length is 15 residues. Germline-derived CDR1 and CDR2 are WSHSY and SAAADI. CDR3 coding DNA: TGCGCCACCCGGACAGGGGTCGACGGCAATCAGCCCCAGCATTTT. Its translation is CATRTGVDGNQPQHF.

This clone was observed a single time. This sequence joins TRBV5-1 and TRBJ1-1, with 7 bases that match TRBD1. With V trimmed by 4 bases and J by 1 base, 16 bases remained unmatched. The CDR3 totals 18 residues. Germline loops: CDR1 SGHRS, CDR2 YFSETQ. The CDR3 DNA sequence: TGCGCCAGCAGCGAGTTTGAACACAGGGGTTTAACGAACACTGAAGCTTTCTTT. It specifies CASSEFEHRGLTNTEAFF. Looking up the rest from reference TRBV5-1 and TRBJ1-1 gives the full variable domain: KAGVTQTPRYLIKTRGQQVTLSCSPISGHRSVSWYQQTPGQGLQFLFEYFSETQRNKGNFPGRFSGRQFSNSRSEMNVSTLELGDSALYLCASSEFEHRGLTNTEAFFGQGTRLTVV.

This sequence joins TRBV18 and TRBJ2-5; D unclear. The V and J ends lost 10 bases and 2 bases respectively, with 14 bases between them. Germline V gene sequence: CDR1 KGHSH, CDR2 LQKENI. This CDR3 comprises 13 residues. CDR3 sequence: CATHEAVQETQYF. The CDR3 bases are TGTGCCACGCATGAGGCGGTTCAAGAGACCCAGTACTTC.

A single count supports this clone. This sequence joins TRBV9 and TRBJ1-1, with 7 positions matching TRBD1. The germline V gene encodes CDR1 SGDLS and CDR2 YYNGEE. J gave up 1 base and V 4 bases, and 7 bases lay outside the gene matches. The length of the CDR3 is 15 residues. The CDR3 spells CASSTRTGTNTEAFF. The CDR3 DNA sequence: TGTGCCAGCAGCACAAGGACAGGTACGAACACTGAAGCTTTCTTT.

This sequence joins TRBV19 and TRBJ2-3; D perhaps matches TRBD1 (5 bases). V was pared by 3 bases and J by 0 bases, with 19 bases between. The length of the CDR3 is 18 residues. Germline CDR1 LNHDA, CDR2 SQIVND (reference sequence). The CDR3: CASSIGASTDLSTDTQYF. The CDR3 DNA sequence: TGTGCCAGTAGTATTGGGGCCTCCACAGACCTTAGCACAGATACGCAGTATTTT. The full variable domain, rest sourced from reference TRBV19 and TRBJ2-3, is DGGITQSPKYLFRKEGQNVTLSCEQNLNHDAMYWYRQDPGQGLRLIYYSQIVNDFQKGDIAEGYSVSREKKESFPLTVTSAQKNPTAFYLCASSIGASTDLSTDTQYFGPGTRLTVL.

The genes are TRBV4-1 and TRBJ1-1; 7 bases agree with TRBD1. The CDR3 extends over 16 amino acids. The ends lost 4 bases at V and 4 bases at J; junction bases unmatched: 12. Germline CDR1 is MGHRA and CDR2 is YSYEKL. CDR3 region: CASSPPKTGRTTEAFF. Written as DNA, the CDR3 is TGCGCCAGCAGCCCACCCAAGACAGGGAGGACCACTGAAGCTTTCTTT.

The chain is built from TRBV28 and TRBJ2-7, with 9 bases lining up with TRBD1. The CDR3 is 15 amino acids. V shed 5 bases, J shed 4 bases, and the junction held 9 bases outside the gene matches. CDR1 MDHEN and CDR2 SYDVKM come from the germline V gene. CDR3 in amino acids: CASSTGGTGWYEQYF. As DNA, the CDR3 is TGTGCCAGCAGTACAGGGGGGACAGGGTGGTACGAGCAGTACTTC.

The chain recombines TRBV18 with TRBJ2-7, with D possibly being TRBD1 (6 bases). The CDR3 sequence is 15 residues long. The germline CDR1 and CDR2 sequences are KGHSH and LQKENI. The V end lost 5 bases, the J end lost 4 bases, and 18 bases lay between the germline ends. In DNA, the CDR3 is TGTGCCAGCTCAAGATCGACAGGAGAAGTTTACGAGCAGTACTTC. It codes for CASSRSTGEVYEQYF.

The chain joins TRBV4-1 to TRBJ2-7, with 16 positions matching TRBD2. Unmatched junction bases numbered 23, after V lost 4 bases and J lost 5 bases. CDR1 is MGHRA, CDR2 YSYEKL, per germline. There are 22 residues in the CDR3. CDR3 sequence reads: CASSPGLAGGPNFIRNPHEQYF. In nucleotides, the CDR3 is TGCGCCAGCAGCCCGGGACTAGCGGGAGGGCCCAACTTCATACGGAACCCCCACGAGCAGTACTTC.

This chain's CDR3 is CASSLRSGRMGEQFF. In DNA, the CDR3 is TGTGCCAGCAGCTTGAGAAGCGGGAGGATGGGTGAGCAGTTCTTC. The chain uses TRBV5-5 and TRBJ2-1, with 9 bases identical to TRBD2. Germline V gene lookup returns CDR1 SGHKS and CDR2 YYEKEE (reference sequence). The V segment lost 1 base and the J segment 9 bases; nucleotides outside the gene matches: 8. The CDR3 covers 15 residues.

J is TRBJ2-5 and V is TRBV20-1; D ambiguous. Germline CDR1 DFQATT, CDR2 SNEGSKA (reference sequence). This CDR3 region has 11 residues. V dropped 6 bases and J dropped 1 base, with 6 bases sitting between them. CDR3 in amino acids: CSANSQETQYF. Here the CDR3 DNA reads TGCAGTGCCAACAGCCAAGAGACCCAGTACTTC.

The chain employs TRBV5-1 and TRBJ1-1, with D tentatively TRBD1 (5 bases). The CDR3 is 14 residues long. V lost 1 base, J lost 6 bases, and 13 bases lay in between. From germline, CDR1 is SGHRS and CDR2 YFSETQ. The DNA for the CDR3 is TGCGCCAGCAGCTTGTGGAGGGGTGAGTCTGAAGCTTTCTTT. Translating gives CASSLWRGESEAFF.

The chain employs TRBV29-1 and TRBJ2-7; 9 bases are shared with TRBD1. CDR3 size: 14 residues. In germline, CDR1 is SQVTM, CDR2 ANQGSEA. Losses at the gene ends were 6 bases for V and 2 bases for J; bases not matched to a gene: 8. CDR3 amino acids: CSVKIGTGPYEQYF. The CDR3 DNA follows: TGCAGCGTGAAAATTGGGACAGGGCCCTACGAGCAGTACTTC.

The J gene is TRBJ2-7, the V gene TRBV27, with TRBD2 matching over 7 bases. After removal of 8 bases from V and 2 bases from J, the junction contained 9 bases not matched to a gene. The CDR3 covers 14 residues. Germline V CDR1 and CDR2: MNHEY, SMNVEV (reference sequence). CDR3 nucleotide sequence: TGTGCCAGCGGAGCGGGGAGGGGAACCTACGAGCAGTACTTC. Translating gives CASGAGRGTYEQYF.

This chain uses TRBV21-1 with TRBJ2-5; the table names TRBD1, a call not compared with the DNA. TRBV21-1 is noted as a pseudogene. CDR3 length equals 18 residues. In DNA form, the CDR3 reads TGTGCCAGCAGCACCACGACAGGGGGCAGCATCGGCCAAGAGACCCAGTACTTC. As protein: CASSTTTGGSIGQETQYF.

Only a few counts were recorded for this clone. V and J are TRBV27 and TRBJ1-6, with TRBD1 identical over 12 bases. The CDR3 length is 14 residues. Per the germline V gene, CDR1 is MNHEY and CDR2 is SMNVEV (reference sequence). V lost 4 bases to trimming and J lost 13 bases; unmatched junction nucleotides: 5. CDR3 nucleotides: TGTGCCAGCAGTTCGGGACAGGGGGCAACCCCCCTCCACTTT. This sequence encodes CASSSGQGATPLHF.

The sample holds one count of this clone. The chain joins TRBV28 to TRBJ1-2; no clear D gene. The CDR3 is made up of 13 amino acids. Trimming removed 1 base from V and 2 bases from J, with 5 bases in between. The germline CDR1 and CDR2 sequences are MDHEN and SYDVKM. CDR3 sequence reads: CASSLSTNYGYTF. CDR3 nucleotide sequence: TGTGCCAGCAGTTTATCTACGAACTATGGCTACACCTTC.

The chain couples TRBV28 to TRBJ2-3, with D maybe TRBD2 (6 bases). This CDR3 is built from 14 residues. In germline, CDR1 is MDHEN, CDR2 SYDVKM. V was clipped by 6 bases and J by 0 bases, with 10 bases between them. The CDR3 protein is CASRVAESTDTQYF. For the CDR3, the DNA is TGTGCCAGCAGGGTAGCGGAGAGCACAGATACGCAGTATTTT.

This clone was observed a single time. V is TRBV5-4 and J is TRBJ2-5, with TRBD1 identical over 8 bases. The germline V gene has CDR1 SGHNT and CDR2 YYREEE (reference sequence). The CDR3 is made up of 14 amino acids. With 3 bases clipped from V and 2 bases from J, the junction kept 3 bases outside the gene matches. For the CDR3, the DNA is TGTGCCAGCAGCTCGAGGACAGGGCAAGAGACCCAGTACTTC. It translates to CASSSRTGQETQYF.

The chain has TRBV28 and TRBJ2-3; D unclear. The CDR3 totals 15 residues. Looked up from germline, CDR1 is MDHEN and CDR2 is SYDVKM. Trimming shortened V by 2 bases and J by 0 bases, and 9 bases separated the two germline ends. The CDR3 DNA follows: TGTGCCAGCAGTTTAGTGACAACTAGCACAGATACGCAGTATTTT. As protein: CASSLVTTSTDTQYF.

V is TRBV7-2 and J is TRBJ2-1, with TRBD2 identical over 12 bases. Germline V gene lookup returns CDR1 SGHTA and CDR2 FQGNSA. The CDR3 is 18 amino acids. The V and J ends lost 5 bases and 8 bases, in that order; junction bases with no gene match: 16. The CDR3 region has the DNA TGTGCCAGCAGCAAGACTAGCGGGAGCAGTACGATATTTGATGAGCAGTTCTTC. It is translated as CASSKTSGSSTIFDEQFF. The variable domain in full, with the rest retrieved from reference TRBV7-2 and TRBJ2-1, is GAGVSQSPSNKVTEKGKDVELRCDPISGHTALYWYRQSLGQGLEFLIYFQGNSAPDKSGLPSDRFSAERTGGSVSTLTIQRTQQEDSAVYLCASSKTSGSSTIFDEQFFGPGTRLTVL.

The gene calls are TRBV29-1 and TRBJ2-1; a weak D match, TRBD2 (5 bases). Germline CDR1 SQVTM, CDR2 ANQGSEA. Trimming left V 0 bases short and J 1 base short, with 13 bases between. This CDR3 spans 16 amino acids. The CDR3 loop reads CSVEDPTNLSYNEQFF. CDR3 nucleotides: TGCAGCGTTGAAGACCCGACTAACCTGTCCTACAATGAGCAGTTCTTC.

This chain uses TRBV6-5 with TRBJ2-1, with no clear D. V was trimmed by 2 bases and J by 2 bases, leaving 4 bases between them. This CDR3 has 13 residues. CDR1 and CDR2 (germline): MNHEY, SVGAGI. CDR3 sequence (DNA): TGTGCCAGCAGTTACCCTCCCTACAATGAGCAGTTCTTC. Encoded protein: CASSYPPYNEQFF.

The chain employs TRBV2 and TRBJ1-1; the D gene is possibly TRBD1 (6 bases). CDR3 size: 16 residues. Trimming left V 8 bases short and J 4 bases short, with 23 bases between. Germline lookup yields CDR1 SNHLY and CDR2 FYNNEI. CDR3 loop: CASAWGTPTLGTEAFF. CDR3 sequence (DNA): TGTGCCAGCGCTTGGGGGACACCTACCTTAGGCACTGAAGCTTTCTTT.

The J gene is TRBJ2-2, the V gene TRBV6-5, with TRBD2 matching over 8 bases. This CDR3 comprises 13 residues. V dropped 8 bases and J dropped 6; count of bases not matched to a gene: 5. The germline V gene encodes CDR1 MNHEY and CDR2 SVGAGI. CDR3 sequence (DNA): TGTGCCAGCGGAGCGGGAGAGGCCGGGGAGCTGTTTTTT. Translating it yields CASGAGEAGELFF.

The V call is TRBV9, the J call TRBJ2-3; 7 bases agree with TRBD2. Germline V gives CDR1 SGDLS, CDR2 YYNGEE. With 4 bases clipped from V and 2 bases from J, the junction kept 10 bases outside the gene matches. This CDR3 is built from 16 residues. The CDR3 bases are TGTGCCAGCAGCCCACAACCGGGACTAAACACAGATACGCAGTATTTT. Encoded protein: CASSPQPGLNTDTQYF.

The chain links TRBV24-1 to TRBJ2-7, with D possibly being TRBD1 (7 bases). The CDR3 sequence is 13 residues long. Germline V CDR1 and CDR2: KGHDR, SFDVKD. Trimming took 6 bases from V and 9 from J, leaving 17 bases between them. The DNA of the CDR3 is TGTGCCACCAGTTCGACGGGCCAGGGGGGGCAGTACTTC. Protein: CATSSTGQGGQYF.

The V and J genes are TRBV30 and TRBJ2-7, with D perhaps TRBD2 (6 bases). Germline V gene sequence: CDR1 GTSNPN, CDR2 SVGIG (reference sequence). There are 12 residues in the CDR3. V was trimmed by 7 bases and J by 3 bases, leaving 13 bases between them. This CDR3 is CASAGTFYEQYF. The CDR3 DNA sequence: TGTGCCTCTGCCGGGACTTTCTACGAGCAGTACTTC. The full variable domain, with the rest looked up from reference TRBV30 and TRBJ2-7, is SQTIHQWPATLVQPVGSPLSLECTVEGTSNPNLYWYRQAAGRGLQLLFYSVGIGQISSEVPQNLSASRPQDRQFILSSKKLLLSDSGFYLCASAGTFYEQYFGPGTRLTVT.

The rearrangement uses TRBV30 and TRBJ2-2; D gene ambiguous. Trimming took 0 bases from V and 3 from J, leaving 5 bases between them. The CDR3 spans 13 residues. Germline V CDR1 and CDR2: GTSNPN, SVGIG (reference sequence). The CDR3 DNA sequence: TGTGCCTGGAGTGTGTCAGACACCGGGGAGCTGTTTTTT. Its translation: CAWSVSDTGELFF.

This chain connects TRBV6-5 to TRBJ2-7; perhaps TRBD2 as D (6 bases). Germline CDR1 reads MNHEY; CDR2 reads SVGAGI. The CDR3 contains 13 residues. V dropped 0 bases and J dropped 13 bases, with 16 bases sitting between them. CDR3 sequence reads: CASSYSTRDRRYF. The CDR3, as DNA: TGTGCCAGCAGTTACTCGACGCGGGATCGGCGTTACTTC.

The rearrangement joins TRBV7-9 to TRBJ1-1, with 9 bases aligning to TRBD1. The ends lost 5 bases at V and 0 bases at J; junction bases unmatched: 7. CDR1 SEHNR and CDR2 FQNEAQ come from the germline V gene (reference sequence). This CDR3 spans 16 amino acids. CDR3: CASSPGQGRLNTEAFF. The CDR3 DNA reads as TGTGCCAGCAGCCCAGGACAGGGGCGACTGAACACTGAAGCTTTCTTT.

The chain joins TRBV19 to TRBJ2-7; possibly TRBD1 for D (6 bases). Trimming took off 3 bases at V and 1 base at J, with 10 bases between the two ends. Per the germline V gene, CDR1 is LNHDA and CDR2 is SQIVND (reference sequence). The CDR3 loop spans 14 amino acids. Here the CDR3 reads CASSIVQGSYEQYF. The CDR3 coding sequence is TGTGCCAGTAGTATTGTACAGGGATCCTACGAGCAGTACTTC. Supplemented by reference TRBV19 and TRBJ2-7, the full variable domain reads DGGITQSPKYLFRKEGQNVTLSCEQNLNHDAMYWYRQDPGQGLRLIYYSQIVNDFQKGDIAEGYSVSREKKESFPLTVTSAQKNPTAFYLCASSIVQGSYEQYFGPGTRLTVT.